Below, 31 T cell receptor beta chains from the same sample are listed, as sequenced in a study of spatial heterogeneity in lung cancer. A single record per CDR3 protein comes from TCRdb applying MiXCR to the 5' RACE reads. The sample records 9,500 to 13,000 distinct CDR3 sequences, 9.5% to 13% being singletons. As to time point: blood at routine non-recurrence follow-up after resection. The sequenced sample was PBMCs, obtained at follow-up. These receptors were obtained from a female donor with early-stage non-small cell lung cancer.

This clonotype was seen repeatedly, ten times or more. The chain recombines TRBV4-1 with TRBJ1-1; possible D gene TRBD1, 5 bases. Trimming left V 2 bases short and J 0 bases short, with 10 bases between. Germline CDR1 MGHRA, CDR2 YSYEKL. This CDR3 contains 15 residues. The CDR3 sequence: CASSQPPGVNTEAFF. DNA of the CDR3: TGCGCCAGCAGCCAACCCCCGGGGGTGAACACTGAAGCTTTCTTT.

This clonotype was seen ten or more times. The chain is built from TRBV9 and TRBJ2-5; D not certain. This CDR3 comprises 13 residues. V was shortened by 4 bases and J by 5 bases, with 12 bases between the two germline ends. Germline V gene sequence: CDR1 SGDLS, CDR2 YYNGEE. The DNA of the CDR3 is TGTGCCAGCAGCCCTCTAACCTTGGAGACCCAGTACTTC. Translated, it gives CASSPLTLETQYF.

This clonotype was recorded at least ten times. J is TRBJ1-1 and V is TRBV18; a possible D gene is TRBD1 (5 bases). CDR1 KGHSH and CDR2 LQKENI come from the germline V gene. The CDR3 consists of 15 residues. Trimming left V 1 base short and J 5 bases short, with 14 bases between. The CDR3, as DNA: TGTGCCAGCTCACCACTTGAGGGGCTAGGGACTGAAGCTTTCTTT. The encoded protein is CASSPLEGLGTEAFF.

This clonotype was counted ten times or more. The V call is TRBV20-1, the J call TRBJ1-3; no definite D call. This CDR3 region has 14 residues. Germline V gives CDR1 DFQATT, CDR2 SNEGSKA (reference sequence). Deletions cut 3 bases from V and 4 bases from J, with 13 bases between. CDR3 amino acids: CSARNYEAGNTIYF. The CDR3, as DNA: TGCAGTGCTAGGAATTACGAAGCAGGAAACACCATATATTTT.

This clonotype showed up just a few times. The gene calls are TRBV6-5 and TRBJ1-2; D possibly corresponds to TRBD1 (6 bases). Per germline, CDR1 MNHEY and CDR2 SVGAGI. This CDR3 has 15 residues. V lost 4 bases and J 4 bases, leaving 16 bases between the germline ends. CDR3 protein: CASSSFRQAFYGYTF. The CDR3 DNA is TGTGCCAGCAGTTCCTTTCGACAGGCTTTCTATGGCTACACCTTC.

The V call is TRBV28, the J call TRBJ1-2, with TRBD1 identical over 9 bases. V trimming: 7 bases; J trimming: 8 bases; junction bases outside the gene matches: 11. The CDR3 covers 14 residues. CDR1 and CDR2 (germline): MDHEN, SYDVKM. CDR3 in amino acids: CASTPGTGYGGYTF. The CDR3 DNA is TGTGCCAGCACCCCCGGGACAGGGTATGGGGGCTACACCTTC.

The CDR3 sequence is CASSLSWGSSYEQYF. The CDR3, as DNA: TGTGCCAGCAGTTTAAGTTGGGGCTCCTCCTACGAGCAGTACTTC. The chain joins TRBV28 to TRBJ2-7; D is perhaps TRBD1 (5 bases). The CDR3 has 15 residues. The germline V gene has CDR1 MDHEN and CDR2 SYDVKM. V shed 2 bases and J shed 0 bases, with 11 bases lying between them.

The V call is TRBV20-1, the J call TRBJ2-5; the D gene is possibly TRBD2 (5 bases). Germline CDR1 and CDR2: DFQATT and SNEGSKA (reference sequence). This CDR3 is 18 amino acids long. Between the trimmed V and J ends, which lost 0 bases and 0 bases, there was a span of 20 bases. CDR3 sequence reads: CSARDRASSRWYQETQYF. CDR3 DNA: TGCAGTGCTAGAGATAGGGCTAGCTCACGCTGGTACCAAGAGACCCAGTACTTC.

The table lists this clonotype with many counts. CDR3 sequence reads: CASSAQGGISYRTQYF. As DNA, the CDR3 is TGTGCCAGCAGCGCACAGGGGGGGATCTCCTACCGTACGCAGTATTTT. The V gene is TRBV7-9, the J gene TRBJ2-3; TRBD1 is a possible D gene (8 bases). V lost 5 bases and J 8 bases, leaving 23 bases between the germline ends. The CDR3 totals 16 residues. Germline CDR1 and CDR2: SEHNR and FQNEAQ (reference sequence).

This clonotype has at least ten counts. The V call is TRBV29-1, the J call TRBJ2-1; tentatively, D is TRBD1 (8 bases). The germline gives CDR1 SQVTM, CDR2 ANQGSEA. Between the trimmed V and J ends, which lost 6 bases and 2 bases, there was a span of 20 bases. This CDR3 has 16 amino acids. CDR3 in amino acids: CSVYAGQGGPYNEQFF. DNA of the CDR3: TGCAGCGTCTACGCCGGACAGGGAGGGCCCTACAATGAGCAGTTCTTC.

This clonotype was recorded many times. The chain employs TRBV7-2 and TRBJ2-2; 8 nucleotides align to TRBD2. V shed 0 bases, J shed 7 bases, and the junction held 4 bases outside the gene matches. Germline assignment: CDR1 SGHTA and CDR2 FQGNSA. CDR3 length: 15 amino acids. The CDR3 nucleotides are TGTGCCAGCAGCTTAGCCAGCGGGAGTATCGGGGAGCTGTTTTTT. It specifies CASSLASGSIGELFF.

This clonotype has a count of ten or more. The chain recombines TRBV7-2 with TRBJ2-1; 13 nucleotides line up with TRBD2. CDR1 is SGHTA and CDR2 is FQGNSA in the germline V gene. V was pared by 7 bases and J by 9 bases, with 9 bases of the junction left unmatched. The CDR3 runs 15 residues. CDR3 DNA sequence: TGTGCCAGCACCCTCGGACTAGCGGGAGACGGTGAGCAGTTCTTC. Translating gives CASTLGLAGDGEQFF.

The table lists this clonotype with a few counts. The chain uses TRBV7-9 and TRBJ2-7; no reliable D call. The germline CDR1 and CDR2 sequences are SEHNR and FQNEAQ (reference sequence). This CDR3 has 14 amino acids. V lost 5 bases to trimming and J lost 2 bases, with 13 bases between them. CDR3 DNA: TGTGCCAGCAGCCCCGGGCGTCCCCCCTACGAGCAGTACGTC. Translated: CASSPGRPPYEQYV.

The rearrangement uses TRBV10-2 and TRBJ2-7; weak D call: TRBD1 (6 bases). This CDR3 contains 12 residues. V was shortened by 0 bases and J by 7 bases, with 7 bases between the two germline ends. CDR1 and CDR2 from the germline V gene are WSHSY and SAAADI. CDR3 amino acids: CASSESRGEQYF. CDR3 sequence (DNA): TGCGCCAGCAGTGAGTCGAGGGGGGAGCAGTACTTC.

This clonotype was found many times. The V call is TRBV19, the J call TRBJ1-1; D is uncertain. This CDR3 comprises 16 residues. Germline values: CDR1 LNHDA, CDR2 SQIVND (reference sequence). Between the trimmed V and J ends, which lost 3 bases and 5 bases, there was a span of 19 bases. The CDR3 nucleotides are TGTGCCAGTAGTATCCCCTTGGAGCTCGGGCGGACTGAAGCTTTCTTT. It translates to CASSIPLELGRTEAFF.

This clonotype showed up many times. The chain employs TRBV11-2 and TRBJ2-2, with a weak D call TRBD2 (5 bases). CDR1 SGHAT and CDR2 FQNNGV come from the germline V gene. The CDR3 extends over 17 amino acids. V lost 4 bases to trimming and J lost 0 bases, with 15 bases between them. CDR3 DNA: TGTGCCAGCAGCTCCACTAGACTGACCTCGAACACCGGGGAGCTGTTTTTT. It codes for CASSSTRLTSNTGELFF.

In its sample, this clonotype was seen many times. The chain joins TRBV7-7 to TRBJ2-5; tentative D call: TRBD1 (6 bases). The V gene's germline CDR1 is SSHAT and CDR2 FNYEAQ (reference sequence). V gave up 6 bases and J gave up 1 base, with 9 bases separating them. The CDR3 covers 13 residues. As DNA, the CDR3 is TGTGCCAGCAGACGACAGGCCCAAGAGACCCAGTACTTC. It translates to CASRRQAQETQYF.

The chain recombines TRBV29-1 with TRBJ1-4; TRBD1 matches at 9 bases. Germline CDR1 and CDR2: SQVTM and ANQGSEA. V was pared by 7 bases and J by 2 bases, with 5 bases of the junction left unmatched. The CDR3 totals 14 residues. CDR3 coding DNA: TGCAGCGCGACAGGGGGATCGACTAATGAAAAACTGTTTTTT. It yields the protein CSATGGSTNEKLFF.

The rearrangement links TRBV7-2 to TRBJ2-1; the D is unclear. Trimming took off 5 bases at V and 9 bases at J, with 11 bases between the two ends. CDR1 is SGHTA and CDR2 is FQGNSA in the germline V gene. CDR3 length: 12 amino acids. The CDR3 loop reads CASSVFQAEQFF. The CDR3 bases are TGTGCCAGCAGCGTGTTCCAAGCTGAGCAGTTCTTC.

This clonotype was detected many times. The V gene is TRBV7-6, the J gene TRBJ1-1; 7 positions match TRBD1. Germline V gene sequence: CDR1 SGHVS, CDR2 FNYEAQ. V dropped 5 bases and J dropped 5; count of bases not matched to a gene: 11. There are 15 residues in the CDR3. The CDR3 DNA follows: TGTGCCAGCAGCCGAGGAGGGGGCGGTTGGACTGAAGCTTTCTTT. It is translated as CASSRGGGGWTEAFF.

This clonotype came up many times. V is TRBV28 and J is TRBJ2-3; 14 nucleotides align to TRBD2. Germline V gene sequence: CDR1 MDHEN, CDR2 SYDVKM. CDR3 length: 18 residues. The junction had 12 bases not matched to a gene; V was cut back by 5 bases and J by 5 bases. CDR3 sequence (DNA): TGTGCCAGCAGTCCCCTAATAAAGACTAGCGGGAGGGAAGATACGCAGTATTTT. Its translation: CASSPLIKTSGREDTQYF. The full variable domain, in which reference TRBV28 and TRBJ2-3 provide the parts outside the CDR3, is DVKVTQSSRYLVKRTGEKVFLECVQDMDHENMFWYRQDPGLGLRLIYFSYDVKMKEKGDIPEGYSVSREKKERFSLILESASTNQTSMYLCASSPLIKTSGREDTQYFGPGTRLTVL.

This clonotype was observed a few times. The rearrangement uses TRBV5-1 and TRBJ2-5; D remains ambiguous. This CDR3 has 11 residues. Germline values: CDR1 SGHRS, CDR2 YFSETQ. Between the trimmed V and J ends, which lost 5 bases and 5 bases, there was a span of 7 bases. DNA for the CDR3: TGCGCCAGCAGGGCTGTCGAGACCCAGTACTTC. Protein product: CASRAVETQYF.

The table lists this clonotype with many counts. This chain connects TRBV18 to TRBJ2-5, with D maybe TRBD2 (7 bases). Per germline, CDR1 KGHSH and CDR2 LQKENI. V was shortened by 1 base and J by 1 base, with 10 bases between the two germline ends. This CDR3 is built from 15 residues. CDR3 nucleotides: TGTGCCAGCTCACCACGGGGGGGCCCCCAAGAGACCCAGTACTTC. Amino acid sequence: CASSPRGGPQETQYF.

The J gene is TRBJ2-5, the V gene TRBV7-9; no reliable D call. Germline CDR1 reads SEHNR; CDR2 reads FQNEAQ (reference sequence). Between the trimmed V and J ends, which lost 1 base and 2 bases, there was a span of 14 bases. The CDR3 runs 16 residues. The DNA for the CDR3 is TGTGCCAGCAGCTTAGAGGCCGGCCTAACACAAGAGACCCAGTACTTC. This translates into CASSLEAGLTQETQYF. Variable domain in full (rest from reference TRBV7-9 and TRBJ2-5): DTGVSQNPRHKITKRGQNVTFRCDPISEHNRLYWYRQTLGQGPEFLTYFQNEAQLEKSRLLSDRFSAERPKGSFSTLEIQRTEQGDSAMYLCASSLEAGLTQETQYFGPGTRLLVL.

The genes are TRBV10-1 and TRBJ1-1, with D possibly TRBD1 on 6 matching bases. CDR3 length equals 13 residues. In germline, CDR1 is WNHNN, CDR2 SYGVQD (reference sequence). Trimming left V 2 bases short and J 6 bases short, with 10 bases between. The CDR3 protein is CASSETPGAEAFF. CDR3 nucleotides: TGCGCCAGCAGTGAGACGCCAGGGGCTGAAGCTTTCTTT.

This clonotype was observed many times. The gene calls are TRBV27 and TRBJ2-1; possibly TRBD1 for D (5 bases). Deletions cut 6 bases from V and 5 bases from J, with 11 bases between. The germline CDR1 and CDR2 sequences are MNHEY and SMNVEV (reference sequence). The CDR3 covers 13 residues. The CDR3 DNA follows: TGTGCCAGCAGCAGAGCAGGGAACAATGAGCAGTTCTTC. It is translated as CASSRAGNNEQFF.

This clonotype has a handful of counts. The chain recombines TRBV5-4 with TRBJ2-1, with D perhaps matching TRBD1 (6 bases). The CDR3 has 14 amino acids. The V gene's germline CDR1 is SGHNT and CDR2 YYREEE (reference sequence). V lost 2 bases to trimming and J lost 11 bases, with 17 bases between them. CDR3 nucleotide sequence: TGTGCCAGCAGCTTCGGTACCGGACAGCAGAAGCAGTTCTTC. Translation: CASSFGTGQQKQFF.

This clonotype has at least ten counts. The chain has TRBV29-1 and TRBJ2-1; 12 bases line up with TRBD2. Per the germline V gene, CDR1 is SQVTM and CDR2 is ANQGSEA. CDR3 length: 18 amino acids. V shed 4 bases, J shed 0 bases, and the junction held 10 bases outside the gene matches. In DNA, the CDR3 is TGCAGCGTTGCTGAAGGGACTAGCGGGCCTTACTCCTACAATGAGCAGTTCTTC. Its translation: CSVAEGTSGPYSYNEQFF.

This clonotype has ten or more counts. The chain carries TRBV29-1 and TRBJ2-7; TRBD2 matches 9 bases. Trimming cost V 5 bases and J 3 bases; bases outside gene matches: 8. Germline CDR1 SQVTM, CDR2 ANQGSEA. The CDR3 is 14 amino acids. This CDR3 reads CSVRGGRVGYEQYF. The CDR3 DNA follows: TGCAGCGTTAGAGGCGGGAGGGTTGGCTACGAGCAGTACTTC.

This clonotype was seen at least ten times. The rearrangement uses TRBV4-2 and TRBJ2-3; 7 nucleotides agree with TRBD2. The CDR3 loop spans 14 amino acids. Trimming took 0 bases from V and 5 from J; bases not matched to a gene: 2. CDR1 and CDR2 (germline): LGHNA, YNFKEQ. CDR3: CASSQETSVDTQYF. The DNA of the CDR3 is TGTGCCAGCAGCCAAGAAACTAGCGTAGATACGCAGTATTTT.

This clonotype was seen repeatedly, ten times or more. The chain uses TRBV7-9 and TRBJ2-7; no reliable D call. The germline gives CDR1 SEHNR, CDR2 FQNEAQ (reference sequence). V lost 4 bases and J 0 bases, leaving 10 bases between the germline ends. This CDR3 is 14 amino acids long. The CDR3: CASSSDPNSYEQYF. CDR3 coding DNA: TGTGCCAGCAGCTCCGACCCGAACTCCTACGAGCAGTACTTC. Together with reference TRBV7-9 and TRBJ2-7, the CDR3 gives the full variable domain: DTGVSQNPRHKITKRGQNVTFRCDPISEHNRLYWYRQTLGQGPEFLTYFQNEAQLEKSRLLSDRFSAERPKGSFSTLEIQRTEQGDSAMYLCASSSDPNSYEQYFGPGTRLTVT.